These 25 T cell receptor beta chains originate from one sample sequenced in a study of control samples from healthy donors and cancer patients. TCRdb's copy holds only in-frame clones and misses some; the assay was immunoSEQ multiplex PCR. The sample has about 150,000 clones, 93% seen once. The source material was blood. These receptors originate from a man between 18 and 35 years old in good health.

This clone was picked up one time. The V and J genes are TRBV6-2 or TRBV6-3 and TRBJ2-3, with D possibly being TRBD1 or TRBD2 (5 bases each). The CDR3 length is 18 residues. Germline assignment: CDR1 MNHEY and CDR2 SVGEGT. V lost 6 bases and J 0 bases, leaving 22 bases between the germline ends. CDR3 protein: CASSQPIWGSPSTDTQYF. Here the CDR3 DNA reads TGTGCCAGCAGCCAACCTATCTGGGGGAGCCCTAGCACAGATACGCAGTATTTT.

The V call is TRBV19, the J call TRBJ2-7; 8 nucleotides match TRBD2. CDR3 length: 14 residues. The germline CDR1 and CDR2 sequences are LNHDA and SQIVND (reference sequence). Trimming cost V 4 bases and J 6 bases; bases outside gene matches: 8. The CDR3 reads CASSSGRFPTEQYF. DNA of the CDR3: TGTGCCAGTAGTAGCGGGAGGTTTCCTACCGAGCAGTACTTC.

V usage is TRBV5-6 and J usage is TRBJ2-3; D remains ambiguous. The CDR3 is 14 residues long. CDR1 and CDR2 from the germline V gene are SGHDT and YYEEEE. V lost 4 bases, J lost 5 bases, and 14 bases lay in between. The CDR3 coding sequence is TGTGCCAGCAGCACTGGTCGCTCTGGAGATACGCAGTATTTT. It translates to CASSTGRSGDTQYF.

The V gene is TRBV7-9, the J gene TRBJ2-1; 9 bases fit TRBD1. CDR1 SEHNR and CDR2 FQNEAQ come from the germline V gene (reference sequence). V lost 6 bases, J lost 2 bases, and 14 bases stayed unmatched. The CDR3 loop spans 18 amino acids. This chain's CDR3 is CASRVGTGSGTAYNEQFF. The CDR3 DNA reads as TGTGCCAGCAGAGTGGGGACAGGGAGCGGGACGGCCTACAATGAGCAGTTCTTC.

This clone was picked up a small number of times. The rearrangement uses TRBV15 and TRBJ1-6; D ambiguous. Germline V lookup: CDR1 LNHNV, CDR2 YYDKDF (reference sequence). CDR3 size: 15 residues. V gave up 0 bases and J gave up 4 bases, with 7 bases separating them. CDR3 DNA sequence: TGTGCCACCAGCAGAGATCGGCGGTATAATTCACCCCTCCACTTT. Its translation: CATSRDRRYNSPLHF.

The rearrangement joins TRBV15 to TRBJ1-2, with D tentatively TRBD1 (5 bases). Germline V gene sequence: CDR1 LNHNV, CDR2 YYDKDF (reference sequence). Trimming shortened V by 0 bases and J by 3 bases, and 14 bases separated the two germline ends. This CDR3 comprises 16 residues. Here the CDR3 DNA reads TGTGCCACCAGCAGAGATATAGGGGTATTAGACTATGGCTACACCTTC. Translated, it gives CATSRDIGVLDYGYTF.

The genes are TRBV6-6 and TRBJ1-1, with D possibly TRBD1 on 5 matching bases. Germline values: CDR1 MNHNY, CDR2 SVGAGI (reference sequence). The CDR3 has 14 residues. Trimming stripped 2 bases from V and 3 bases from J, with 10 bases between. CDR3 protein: CASSYAGLYTEAFF. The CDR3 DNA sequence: TGTGCCAGCAGTTACGCAGGGCTGTACACTGAAGCTTTCTTT.

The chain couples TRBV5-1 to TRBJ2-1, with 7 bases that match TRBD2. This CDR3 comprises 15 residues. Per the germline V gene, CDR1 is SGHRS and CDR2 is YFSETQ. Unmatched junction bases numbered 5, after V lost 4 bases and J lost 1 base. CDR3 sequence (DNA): TGCGCCAGCAGCCCACGGGGGGTATCCTACAATGAGCAGTTCTTC. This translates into CASSPRGVSYNEQFF.

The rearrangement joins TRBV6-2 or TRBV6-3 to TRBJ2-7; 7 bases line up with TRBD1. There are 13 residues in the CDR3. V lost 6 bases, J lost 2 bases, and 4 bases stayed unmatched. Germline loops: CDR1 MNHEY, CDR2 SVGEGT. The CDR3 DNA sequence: TGTGCCAGCAGCAGGGACAGAACCTACGAGCAGTACTTC. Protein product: CASSRDRTYEQYF.

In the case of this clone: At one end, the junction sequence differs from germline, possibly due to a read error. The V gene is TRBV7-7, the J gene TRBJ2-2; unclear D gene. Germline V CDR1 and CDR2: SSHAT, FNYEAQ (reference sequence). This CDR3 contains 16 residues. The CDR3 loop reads CASSPTSGSSTGELFF. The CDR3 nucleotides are TGTGCTAGCAGCCCTACTTCTGGATCATCCACCGGGGAGCTGTTTTTT. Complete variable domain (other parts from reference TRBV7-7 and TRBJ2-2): GAGVSQSPRYKVTKRGQDVTLRCDPISSHATLYWYQQALGQGPEFLTYFNYEAQPDKSGLPSDRFSAERPEGSISTLTIQRTEQRDSAMYRCASSPTSGSSTGELFFGEGSRLTVL.

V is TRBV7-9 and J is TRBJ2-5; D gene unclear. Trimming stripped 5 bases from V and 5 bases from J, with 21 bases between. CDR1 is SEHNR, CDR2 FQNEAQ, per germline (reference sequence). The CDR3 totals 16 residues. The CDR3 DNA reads TGTGCCAGCAGCGATACCGTGGCCCCTTTTTCGGAGACCCAGTACTTC. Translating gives CASSDTVAPFSETQYF.

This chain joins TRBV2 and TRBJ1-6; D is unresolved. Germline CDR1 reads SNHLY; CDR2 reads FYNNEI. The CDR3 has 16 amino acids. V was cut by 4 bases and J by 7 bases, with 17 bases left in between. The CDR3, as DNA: TGTGCCAGCAGTGTTCTGGACTTCAGTGGGAATTCACCCCTCCACTTT. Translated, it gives CASSVLDFSGNSPLHF.

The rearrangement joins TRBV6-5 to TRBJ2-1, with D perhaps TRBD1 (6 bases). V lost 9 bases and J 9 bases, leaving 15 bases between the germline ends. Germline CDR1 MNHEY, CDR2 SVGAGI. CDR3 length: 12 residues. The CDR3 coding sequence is TGTGCCAGTGAACGGGACAACGTTGAGCAGTTCTTC. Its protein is CASERDNVEQFF.

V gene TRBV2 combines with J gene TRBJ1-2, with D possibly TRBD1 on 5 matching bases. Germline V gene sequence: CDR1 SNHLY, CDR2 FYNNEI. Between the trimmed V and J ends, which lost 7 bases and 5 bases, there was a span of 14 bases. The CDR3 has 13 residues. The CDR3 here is CASTGPGRYGYTF. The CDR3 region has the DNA TGTGCCAGCACGGGGCCGGGACGATATGGCTACACCTTC.

The CDR3 region is CASSQDWSGATDTQYF. CDR3 sequence (DNA): TGTGCCAGCAGCCAAGATTGGAGCGGGGCCACAGATACGCAGTATTTT. The V call is TRBV3-1 (or the pseudogene TRBV3-2), the J call TRBJ2-3; TRBD2 agrees at 7 bases. The CDR3 runs to 16 residues. J was trimmed by 2 bases and V by 0 bases; bases with no gene match: 5. Germline CDR1 is LGHDT and CDR2 is YNNKEL (reference sequence).

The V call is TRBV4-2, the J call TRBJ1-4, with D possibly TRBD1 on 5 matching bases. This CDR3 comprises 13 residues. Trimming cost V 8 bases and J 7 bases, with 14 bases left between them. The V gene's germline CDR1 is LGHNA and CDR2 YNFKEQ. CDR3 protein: CASQGVESEKLFF. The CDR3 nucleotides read TGTGCCAGCCAGGGCGTGGAAAGTGAAAAACTGTTTTTT.

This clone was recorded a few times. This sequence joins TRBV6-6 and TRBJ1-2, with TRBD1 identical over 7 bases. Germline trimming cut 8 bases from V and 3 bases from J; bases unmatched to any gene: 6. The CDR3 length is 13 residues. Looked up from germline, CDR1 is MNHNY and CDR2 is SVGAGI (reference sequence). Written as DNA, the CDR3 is TGTGCCAGCTCTCCAGGGGGTCACTATGGCTACACCTTC. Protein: CASSPGGHYGYTF.

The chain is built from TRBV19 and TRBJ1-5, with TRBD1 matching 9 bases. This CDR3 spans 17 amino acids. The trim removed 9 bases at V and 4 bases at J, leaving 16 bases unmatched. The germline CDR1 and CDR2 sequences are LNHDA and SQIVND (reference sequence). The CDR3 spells CASTGTGTGEGNQPQHF. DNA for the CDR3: TGTGCCAGCACCGGGACAGGGACCGGAGAGGGGAATCAGCCCCAGCATTTT.

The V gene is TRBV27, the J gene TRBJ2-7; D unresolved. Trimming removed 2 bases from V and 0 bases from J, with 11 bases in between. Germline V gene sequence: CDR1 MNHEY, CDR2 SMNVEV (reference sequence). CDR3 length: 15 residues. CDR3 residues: CASSLNGIRSYEQYF. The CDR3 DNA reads TGTGCCAGCAGTTTAAACGGAATACGCTCCTACGAGCAGTACTTC.

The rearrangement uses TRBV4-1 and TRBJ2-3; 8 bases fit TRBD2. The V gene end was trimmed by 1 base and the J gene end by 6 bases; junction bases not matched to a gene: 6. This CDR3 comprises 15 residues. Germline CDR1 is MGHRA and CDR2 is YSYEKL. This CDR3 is CASSQGRGGPDTQYF. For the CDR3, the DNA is TGCGCCAGCAGCCAAGGACGGGGGGGGCCGGATACGCAGTATTTT.

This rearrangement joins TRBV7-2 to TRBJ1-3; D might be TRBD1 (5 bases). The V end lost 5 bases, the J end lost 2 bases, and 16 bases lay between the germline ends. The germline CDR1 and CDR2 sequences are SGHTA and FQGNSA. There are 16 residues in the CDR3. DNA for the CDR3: TGTGCCAGCAGCCTCCGGGGACCGGGGGCTGGAAACACCATATATTTT. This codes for CASSLRGPGAGNTIYF.

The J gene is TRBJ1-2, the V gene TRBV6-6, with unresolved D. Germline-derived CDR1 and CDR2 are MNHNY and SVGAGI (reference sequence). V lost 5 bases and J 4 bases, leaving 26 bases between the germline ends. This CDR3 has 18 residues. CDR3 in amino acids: CASSRLKTKTTGFYGYTF. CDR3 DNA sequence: TGTGCCAGCAGTCGACTCAAAACTAAGACAACGGGGTTCTATGGCTACACCTTC.

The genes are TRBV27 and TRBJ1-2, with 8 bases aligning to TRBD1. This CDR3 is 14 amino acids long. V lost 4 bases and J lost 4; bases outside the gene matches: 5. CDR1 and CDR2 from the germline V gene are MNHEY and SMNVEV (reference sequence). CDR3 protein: CASSSMTGVYGYTF. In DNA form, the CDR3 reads TGTGCCAGCAGTTCAATGACAGGGGTCTATGGCTACACCTTC.

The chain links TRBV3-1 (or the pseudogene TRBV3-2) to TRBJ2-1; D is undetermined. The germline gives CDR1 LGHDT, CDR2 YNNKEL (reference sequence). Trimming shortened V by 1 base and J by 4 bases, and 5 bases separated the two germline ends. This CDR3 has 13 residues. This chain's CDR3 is CASSQARYNEQFF. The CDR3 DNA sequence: TGTGCCAGCAGCCAAGCTAGGTACAATGAGCAGTTCTTC.

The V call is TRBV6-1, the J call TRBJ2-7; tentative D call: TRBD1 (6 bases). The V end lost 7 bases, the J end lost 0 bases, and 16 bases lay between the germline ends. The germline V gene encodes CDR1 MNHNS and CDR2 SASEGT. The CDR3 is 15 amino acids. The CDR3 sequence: CASKQQGGPSYEQYF. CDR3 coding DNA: TGTGCCAGCAAACAACAGGGCGGGCCCTCCTACGAGCAGTACTTC.